The entry below gives a single TCR beta chain sequence along with its context. This record belongs to a study of cytomegalovirus exposure and HLA in healthy donors. The PCR ran on 60 Vbeta and 13 Jbeta primers. Data came from immunoSEQ multiplex PCR; TCRdb stores just in-frame clones and leaves some out. This sample has over 130,000 clones, with around 66% found just once. V gave up 1 base and J gave up 4 bases, with 12 bases separating them. The CDR3 contains 15 residues. Per germline, CDR1 SGHVS and CDR2 FNYEAQ. This TCR was sampled from a woman aged 55-70 years in good health and CMV-seronegative. The chain links TRBV7-6 to TRBJ2-3, with D maybe TRBD1 (5 bases). The sequencing sample was made of PBMCs. The CDR3 DNA reads TGTGCCAGCAGCTTAGAGGGGCGCGGTTCAGATACGCAGTATTTT. Protein sequence: CASSLEGRGSDTQYF.